This T cell receptor beta chain derives from a study of CD8 T cells in ankylosing spondylitis. Notes on the study in general: In synovial fluid and blood from reactive arthritis, some motif variants were previously reported. Made up of several highly homologous variants, a TCR beta motif appeared characteristic of ankylosing spondylitis blood.

This clonotype has more than one count but fewer than ten. Its antigen is undetermined. Scientists made TCR beta libraries using quantitative 5'-RACE with molecular barcodes. TCRdb redid the calling of the 5' RACE reads with MiXCR, one entry per CDR3 protein. The sample lists 350,000 to 550,000 distinct CDR3 sequences; roughly a quarter were seen once. The CDR3 runs 15 residues. CDR1 SQVTM and CDR2 ANQGSEA come from the germline V gene. The J segment lost 10 bases and the V segment lost 4 bases, leaving 16 bases of the junction unmatched. The sequence was obtained from a male donor with ankylosing spondylitis. Material for sequencing was blood, either unsorted or a sorted T cell fraction (not recorded which). The chain uses TRBV29-1 and TRBJ2-1; 7 bases match TRBD1. CDR3 amino acids: CSVVVVGTALMEQFF. Here the CDR3 DNA reads TGCAGCGTTGTGGTTGTGGGGACAGCTTTAATGGAGCAGTTCTTC.